Sequencing of this T cell receptor (beta chain) was carried out in a study of OX40 agonist ivuxolimab in advanced cancers. Study background: Patients were given ivuxolimab, an antibody that agonizes OX40 (CD134).

Clones were read by immunoSEQ multiplex PCR, and TCRdb kept only the in-frame ones, dropping some. The sample lists around 58,000 clones; around 87% were seen once. From germline, CDR1 is LNHNV and CDR2 YYDKDF (reference sequence). V shed 0 bases and J shed 14 bases, with 11 bases lying between them. The CDR3 is 13 residues long. The chain employs TRBV15 and TRBJ1-6; no clear D. This TCR came from an adult with an advanced solid tumor such as melanoma, head and neck, liver or kidney cancer. This sample comprised CD4+ or CD8+ T cells sorted from blood, obtained in a trial of the OX40 agonist ivuxolimab. This CDR3 reads CATSRDQVESLHF. CDR3 nucleotide sequence: TGTGCCACCAGCAGAGATCAAGTCGAATCCCTCCACTTT.